This T cell receptor beta chain was retrieved from a study of identical twins. TCRdb re-called the 5' RACE reads through MiXCR, storing one row per CDR3 protein. Found here are 750,000 to 950,000 distinct CDR3 sequences, roughly an eighth of them singletons; the top ten hold around 1.6%. This clonotype was found a few times. The V end was cut by 0 bases, the J end by 2 bases, with 10 bases between. The germline gives CDR1 LNHNV, CDR2 YYDKDF (reference sequence). The length of the CDR3 is 15 residues. Healthy Caucasians, and only they, were the donors. The data were also submitted as part of a second study, on yellow fever vaccine responses in identical twins.

Sequenced material: PBMCs. The sequence was collected from a woman between 18 and 29 years old in good health. This chain joins TRBV15 and TRBJ2-5; D is perhaps TRBD1 (6 bases). CDR3 region: CATSRDKGVQETQYF. For the CDR3, the DNA is TGTGCCACCAGCAGAGATAAGGGGGTACAAGAGACCCAGTACTTC.